This record covers a single T cell receptor (beta chain). As handled by the study authors: How many nucleated cells were present was estimated from reference gene primer amplification. Sequencing used immunoSEQ multiplex PCR; TCRdb keeps in-frame clones, though not all of them. Clonal size and the V and J genes are those of that table, whereas D and trimming came from the DNA. The table lists 56,000 or so clones, 70% to 90% of them singletons, with around 28% in the top ten. This sample is drawn from a study of blood T cell repertoires in COVID-19. Study-wide context: Both acute and convalescent COVID-19 samples were obtained from the United States, Italy and Spain. T cells, B-cell-depleted T cells, or PBMCs supplied cDNA or gDNA.

The sequencing input was peripheral blood. The receptor was derived from a human donor in a cohort sampled during active COVID-19.

The chain's CDR3 is CASSPPTSGSAGELFF. CDR3 DNA sequence: TGCGCCAGCAGCCCCCCCACTAGCGGGAGTGCCGGGGAGCTGTTTTTT. The chain employs TRBV5-1 and TRBJ2-2; 11 positions match TRBD2. There are 16 residues in the CDR3. Germline trimming cut 4 bases from V and 6 bases from J; bases unmatched to any gene: 8. Germline V gene data show CDR1 as SGHRS and CDR2 as YFSETQ.